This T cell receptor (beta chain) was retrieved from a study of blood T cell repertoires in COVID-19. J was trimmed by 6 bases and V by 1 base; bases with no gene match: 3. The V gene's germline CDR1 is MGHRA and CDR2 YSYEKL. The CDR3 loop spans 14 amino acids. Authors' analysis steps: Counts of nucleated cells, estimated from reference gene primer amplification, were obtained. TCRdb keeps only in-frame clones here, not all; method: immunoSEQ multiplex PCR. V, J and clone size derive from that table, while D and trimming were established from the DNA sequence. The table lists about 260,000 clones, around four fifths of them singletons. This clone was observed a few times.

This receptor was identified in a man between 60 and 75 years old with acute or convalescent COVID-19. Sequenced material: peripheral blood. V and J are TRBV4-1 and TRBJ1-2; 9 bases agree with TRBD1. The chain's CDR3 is CASSQGTGVNGYTF. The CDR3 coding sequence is TGCGCCAGCAGCCAAGGGACAGGGGTAAATGGCTACACCTTC.